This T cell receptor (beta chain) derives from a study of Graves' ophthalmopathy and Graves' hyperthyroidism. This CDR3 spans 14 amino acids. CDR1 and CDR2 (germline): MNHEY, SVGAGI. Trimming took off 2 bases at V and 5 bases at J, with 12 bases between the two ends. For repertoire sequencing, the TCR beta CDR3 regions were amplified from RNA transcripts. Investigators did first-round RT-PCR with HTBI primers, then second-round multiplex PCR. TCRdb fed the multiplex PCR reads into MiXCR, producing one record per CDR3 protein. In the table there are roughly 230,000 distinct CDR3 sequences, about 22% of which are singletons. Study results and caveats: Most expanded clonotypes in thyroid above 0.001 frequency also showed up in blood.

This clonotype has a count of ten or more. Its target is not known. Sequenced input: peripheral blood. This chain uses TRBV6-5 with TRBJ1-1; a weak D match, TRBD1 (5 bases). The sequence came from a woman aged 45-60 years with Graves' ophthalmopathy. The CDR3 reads CASSYGTRGTEAFF. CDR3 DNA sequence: TGTGCCAGCAGTTACGGCACGAGGGGAACTGAAGCTTTCTTT.